These T cell receptor beta chains were read from a single sample in a study of response to subunit inactivated influenza vaccine. TCRdb called the RT-PCR reads again in MiXCR, with one record for every CDR3 protein. The sample lists more than 700,000 distinct CDR3 sequences, over 20% occurring once. The sample here was PBMCs from blood, taken about 5 days after vaccination. All receptors come from a man aged 50 or older who received an inactivated influenza vaccine. CDR3s include the opening cysteine and the closing phenylalanine or tryptophan. Fields, in order: J gene, D gene, clone size, V gene, CDR3 protein, CDR3 DNA. D genes are given only for firm matches. The listing skips clone size in some rows; elsewhere it reads once, few, many or a size class.

TRBJ2-7,.,many,TRBV7-2,CASSLVDSGGAYEQYF,TGTGCCAGCAGCTTAGTAGATAGCGGCGGGGCCTACGAGCAGTACTTC
TRBJ2-3,TRBD2,.,TRBV29-1,CSAQLAGSTDTQYF,TGCAGCGCCCAACTAGCGGGGAGCACAGATACGCAGTATTTT
TRBJ2-7,.,few,TRBV7-2,CASSRNGAYEQYF,TGTGCCAGCAGCCGAAACGGGGCCTACGAGCAGTACTTC
TRBJ1-1,.,.,TRBV20-1,CSARVGWGTAFF,TGCAGTGCTAGGGTAGGGTGGGGTACAGCTTTCTTT
TRBJ2-1,.,few,TRBV7-9,CASREWPGEQFF,TGTGCCAGCAGGGAGTGGCCGGGTGAGCAGTTCTTC
TRBJ1-1,TRBD1,few,TRBV10-3,CAISESGQGGTEAFF,TGTGCCATCAGTGAAAGCGGACAGGGCGGCACTGAAGCTTTCTTT
TRBJ1-2,.,once,TRBV27,CASSLDGGYYGYTF,TGTGCCAGCAGTTTAGATGGGGGGTACTATGGCTACACCTTC
TRBJ2-5,TRBD1,.,TRBV7-2,CASTATTGGRETQYF,TGTGCCAGCACCGCCACCACAGGGGGTAGGGAGACCCAGTACTTC
TRBJ1-2,.,few,TRBV6-5,CASSYQGRGYGYTF,TGTGCCAGCAGTTATCAGGGACGGGGATATGGCTACACCTTC
TRBJ1-5,.,.,TRBV15,CATSRVGGGNQPQHF,TGTGCCACCAGCAGAGTAGGGGGGGGCAATCAGCCCCAGCATTTT
TRBJ2-5,TRBD2,few,TRBV20-1,CSASKGRVQETQYF,TGCAGTGCCTCGAAAGGGAGGGTTCAAGAGACCCAGTACTTC